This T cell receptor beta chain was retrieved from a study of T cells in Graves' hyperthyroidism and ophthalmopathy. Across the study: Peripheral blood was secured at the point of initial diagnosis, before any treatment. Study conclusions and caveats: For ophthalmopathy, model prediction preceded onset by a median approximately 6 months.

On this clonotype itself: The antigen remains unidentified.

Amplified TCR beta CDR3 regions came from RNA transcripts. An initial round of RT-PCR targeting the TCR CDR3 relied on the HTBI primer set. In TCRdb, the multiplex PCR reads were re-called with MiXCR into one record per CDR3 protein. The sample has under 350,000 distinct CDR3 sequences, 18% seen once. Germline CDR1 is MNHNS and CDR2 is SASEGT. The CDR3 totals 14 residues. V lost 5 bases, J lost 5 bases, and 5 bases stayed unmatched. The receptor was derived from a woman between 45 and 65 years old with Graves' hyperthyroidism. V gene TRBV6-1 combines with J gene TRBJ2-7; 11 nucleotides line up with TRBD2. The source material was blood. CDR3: CASSTSGSLDEQYF. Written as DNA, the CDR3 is TGTGCCAGCAGTACTAGCGGGAGTCTGGACGAGCAGTACTTC.